Below, one TCR beta chain is given with its context. Its antigen is unknown. Assay: immunoSEQ multiplex PCR; the TCRdb copy retains only in-frame clones and omits some. Of over 75,000 clones listed, roughly nine tenths are singletons. The V and J ends lost 3 bases and 0 bases respectively, with 8 bases between them. The length of the CDR3 is 15 residues. The germline V gene has CDR1 SNHLY and CDR2 FYNNEI. The sample is drawn from a study of PD-L1 blockade in urothelial cancer. On the study more broadly: It was at 3 weeks (second dose) and 6 weeks after treatment start that blood was analyzed. Typically, measured as a median, blood samples had 110,000 to 150,000 T cells.

Points from the study as a whole: Having blood TCR clonality under the median before treatment predicted better survival.

The time point is: pretreatment peripheral blood. Each patient's cancer was a locally advanced or metastatic urothelial carcinoma. The input for sequencing was PBMCs, taken around atezolizumab (anti-PD-L1) treatment. The TCR comes from a woman over 75 with urothelial cancer. This chain connects TRBV2 to TRBJ2-2; perhaps TRBD1 as D (5 bases). CDR3 nucleotides: TGTGCCAGCAGTGATGGCAGGGCGAACACCGGGGAGCTGTTTTTT. Its protein product is CASSDGRANTGELFF.